Listed below are T cell receptor beta chains from one sample, sequenced in a study of cytomegalovirus exposure and HLA in healthy donors. Sequencing was performed with immunoSEQ multiplex PCR; in TCRdb, only in-frame clones are kept and a portion is missing. The table shows roughly 150,000 clones, with roughly 72% occurring only once. Sequencing was carried out using PBMCs. The receptors originated from a woman in her 40s in good health and CMV-seronegative. Both conserved end residues are part of each CDR3. D genes are given only for firm matches. Clone size is given for some rows only: seen once, a few or many times, or a class if the clone is expanded.

V gene: TRBV7-3; D gene: TRBD2; clone size: -; J gene: TRBJ2-2; CDR3 protein: CASSLNGRLNTGELFF; CDR3 DNA: TGTGCCAGCAGCTTAAACGGGAGGCTGAACACCGGGGAGCTGTTTTTT
V gene: TRBV29-1; D gene: -; clone size: -; J gene: TRBJ2-1; CDR3 protein: CSVESGQGYNEQFF; CDR3 DNA: TGCAGCGTTGAAAGCGGGCAGGGCTACAATGAGCAGTTCTTC
V gene: TRBV30; D gene: -; clone size: -; J gene: TRBJ2-1; CDR3 protein: CAWSPVSGDPSYNEQFF; CDR3 DNA: TGTGCCTGGAGTCCCGTATCGGGGGACCCCTCGTACAATGAGCAGTTCTTC
V gene: TRBV7-2; D gene: -; clone size: -; J gene: TRBJ2-5; CDR3 protein: CASSLSGQETQYF; CDR3 DNA: TGTGCCAGCAGCCTCAGCGGACAAGAGACCCAGTACTTC
V gene: TRBV5-6; D gene: TRBD1; clone size: -; J gene: TRBJ2-1; CDR3 protein: CASSLVQGAKYNEQFF; CDR3 DNA: TGTGCCAGCAGCTTGGTACAGGGGGCTAAGTATAATGAGCAGTTCTTC
V gene: TRBV27; D gene: TRBD2; clone size: -; J gene: TRBJ2-1; CDR3 protein: CASSFRLAGGFEQFF; CDR3 DNA: TGTGCCAGCAGTTTCCGACTAGCGGGAGGGTTTGAGCAGTTCTTC
V gene: TRBV2; D gene: -; clone size: -; J gene: TRBJ2-5; CDR3 protein: CASSDRTIETQYF; CDR3 DNA: TGTGCCAGCAGTGATAGGACAATAGAGACCCAGTACTTC
V gene: TRBV27; D gene: -; clone size: once; J gene: TRBJ2-7; CDR3 protein: CASSSRSLSYEQYF; CDR3 DNA: TGTGCCAGCAGTTCCCGCAGTTTGTCCTACGAGCAGTACTTC
V gene: TRBV9; D gene: -; clone size: -; J gene: TRBJ2-2; CDR3 protein: CASSVDFGSDGELFF; CDR3 DNA: TGTGCCAGCAGCGTAGACTTCGGGTCGGACGGGGAGCTGTTTTTT
V gene: TRBV23-1; D gene: -; clone size: -; J gene: TRBJ1-5; CDR3 protein: CASSQLSTVTRIQPQHF; CDR3 DNA: TGCGCCAGCAGTCAATTATCAACAGTCACACGCATTCAGCCCCAGCATTTT
V gene: TRBV10-3; D gene: TRBD1; clone size: few; J gene: TRBJ1-1; CDR3 protein: CAIRDRGLAEAFF; CDR3 DNA: TGTGCCATCAGGGACAGGGGGCTGGCTGAAGCTTTCTTT
V gene: TRBV29-1; D gene: TRBD1; clone size: few; J gene: TRBJ1-5; CDR3 protein: CSASRGKNQPQHF; CDR3 DNA: TGCAGCGCCTCCAGGGGGAAGAATCAGCCCCAGCATTTT
V gene: TRBV9; D gene: -; clone size: once; J gene: TRBJ1-1; CDR3 protein: CASSPDSMNTEAFF; CDR3 DNA: TGTGCCAGCAGTCCCGACAGTATGAACACTGAAGCTTTCTTT
V gene: TRBV14; D gene: -; clone size: -; J gene: TRBJ1-2; CDR3 protein: CASSPGSRRYGYTF; CDR3 DNA: TGTGCCAGCAGCCCGGGGTCTCGACGGTATGGCTACACCTTC
V gene: TRBV9; D gene: -; clone size: -; J gene: TRBJ2-7; CDR3 protein: CASSVGPVTYEQYF; CDR3 DNA: TGTGCCAGCAGCGTCGGTCCGGTGACCTACGAGCAGTACTTC
V gene: TRBV5-1; D gene: TRBD2; clone size: -; J gene: TRBJ2-7; CDR3 protein: CASSFEMGGYEQYF; CDR3 DNA: TGCGCCAGCAGCTTTGAAATGGGAGGGTACGAGCAGTACTTC
V gene: TRBV10-3; D gene: -; clone size: -; J gene: TRBJ1-5; CDR3 protein: CAISGGTGDQPQHF; CDR3 DNA: TGTGCCATCAGTGGGGGAACAGGCGATCAGCCCCAGCATTTT
V gene: TRBV9; D gene: TRBD1; clone size: -; J gene: TRBJ1-2; CDR3 protein: CASSADRGLFYGYTF; CDR3 DNA: TGTGCCAGCAGCGCGGACAGGGGGCTGTTCTATGGTTACACCTTC
V gene: TRBV7-3; D gene: TRBD2; clone size: few; J gene: TRBJ2-7; CDR3 protein: CASSRAGAYEQYF; CDR3 DNA: TGTGCCAGCAGCCGAGCGGGAGCCTACGAGCAGTACTTC
V gene: TRBV6-5; D gene: -; clone size: -; J gene: TRBJ2-1; CDR3 protein: CASSYDRRNNEQFF; CDR3 DNA: TGTGCCAGCAGTTACGACAGGAGGAACAATGAGCAGTTCTTC
V gene: TRBV9; D gene: -; clone size: -; J gene: TRBJ2-1; CDR3 protein: CASSVSDLYNEQFF; CDR3 DNA: TGTGCCAGCAGCGTTAGCGACTTATACAATGAGCAGTTCTTC
V gene: TRBV27; D gene: -; clone size: -; J gene: TRBJ1-1; CDR3 protein: CASSFSGPMNTEAFF; CDR3 DNA: TGTGCCAGCAGTTTCTCGGGTCCCATGAACACTGAAGCTTTCTTT
V gene: TRBV6-1; D gene: -; clone size: -; J gene: TRBJ1-1; CDR3 protein: CAISRDRVDTEAFF; CDR3 DNA: TGTGCCATTTCGCGGGACCGAGTGGACACTGAAGCTTTCTTT
V gene: TRBV6-1; D gene: -; clone size: -; J gene: TRBJ1-5; CDR3 protein: CASSGAVRNQPQHF; CDR3 DNA: TGTGCCAGCAGCGGCGCGGTGAGGAATCAGCCCCAGCATTTT
V gene: TRBV18; D gene: TRBD2; clone size: -; J gene: TRBJ2-1; CDR3 protein: CASSPLAGDDNEQFF; CDR3 DNA: TGTGCCAGCTCACCACTAGCGGGAGATGACAATGAGCAGTTCTTC
V gene: TRBV11-2; D gene: TRBD2; clone size: -; J gene: TRBJ2-1; CDR3 protein: CASSAPGTRNEQFF; CDR3 DNA: TGTGCCAGCAGTGCCCCCGGGACTAGAAATGAGCAGTTCTTC
V gene: TRBV6-5; D gene: -; clone size: -; J gene: TRBJ1-5; CDR3 protein: CATTGNQPQHF; CDR3 DNA: TGTGCCACCACGGGCAATCAGCCCCAGCATTTT
V gene: TRBV5-1; D gene: TRBD2; clone size: -; J gene: TRBJ2-2; CDR3 protein: CASSLAGSGTLTRGGELFF; CDR3 DNA: TGCGCCAGCAGCTTGGCCGGTAGCGGGACTCTAACTCGTGGCGGGGAGCTGTTTTTT
V gene: TRBV5-1; D gene: TRBD2; clone size: -; J gene: TRBJ2-7; CDR3 protein: CASSLGFREGTYEQYF; CDR3 DNA: TGCGCCAGCAGCTTGGGGTTTCGGGAGGGAACCTACGAGCAGTACTTC
V gene: TRBV27; D gene: -; clone size: -; J gene: TRBJ2-1; CDR3 protein: CASTSPGLNKQFF; CDR3 DNA: TGTGCCAGCACTTCACCGGGACTTAATAAGCAGTTCTTC
V gene: TRBV27; D gene: -; clone size: -; J gene: TRBJ1-5; CDR3 protein: CASSYGGQPQHF; CDR3 DNA: TGTGCCAGCAGTTACGGGGGTCAGCCCCAGCATTTT
V gene: TRBV19; D gene: -; clone size: once; J gene: TRBJ2-5; CDR3 protein: CASSIGPLEDQYF; CDR3 DNA: TGTGCCAGTAGTATTGGCCCACTGGAGGACCAGTACTTC
V gene: TRBV10-3; D gene: TRBD1; clone size: few; J gene: TRBJ2-3; CDR3 protein: CAISVGQGTDTQYF; CDR3 DNA: TGTGCCATCAGTGTGGGACAGGGCACAGATACGCAGTATTTT
V gene: TRBV5-1; D gene: -; clone size: few; J gene: TRBJ2-7; CDR3 protein: CASSLERDGHEQYF; CDR3 DNA: TGCGCCAGCAGCTTGGAACGGGATGGCCACGAGCAGTACTTC
V gene: TRBV29-1; D gene: -; clone size: -; J gene: TRBJ2-7; CDR3 protein: CSVSERDEQYF; CDR3 DNA: TGCAGCGTTAGTGAGAGGGACGAGCAGTACTTC
V gene: TRBV30; D gene: -; clone size: -; J gene: TRBJ1-2; CDR3 protein: CAWTSWGGGAVYTF; CDR3 DNA: TGTGCCTGGACCTCCTGGGGTGGTGGGGCGGTCTACACCTTC
V gene: TRBV2; D gene: -; clone size: -; J gene: TRBJ2-3; CDR3 protein: CATARGRVSTDTQYF; CDR3 DNA: TGTGCCACCGCCCGGGGAAGGGTCAGCACAGATACGCAGTATTTT
V gene: TRBV29-1; D gene: TRBD1; clone size: -; J gene: TRBJ2-1; CDR3 protein: CSVGQGYYNEQFF; CDR3 DNA: TGCAGCGTGGGACAGGGATACTACAATGAGCAGTTCTTC
V gene: TRBV7-9; D gene: -; clone size: -; J gene: TRBJ2-7; CDR3 protein: CASSPGYEQYF; CDR3 DNA: TGTGCCAGCAGCCCCGGCTACGAGCAGTACTTC
V gene: TRBV28; D gene: -; clone size: -; J gene: TRBJ1-5; CDR3 protein: CASSVTGFPQPQHF; CDR3 DNA: TGTGCCAGCAGTGTCACAGGGTTCCCGCAGCCCCAGCATTTT
V gene: TRBV7-3; D gene: -; clone size: -; J gene: TRBJ2-3; CDR3 protein: CASSLRGSETDTQYF; CDR3 DNA: TGTGCCAGCAGCTTAAGAGGGAGCGAGACAGATACGCAGTATTTT
V gene: TRBV7-9; D gene: -; clone size: few; J gene: TRBJ1-2; CDR3 protein: CASSLNRETNYGYTF; CDR3 DNA: TGTGCCAGCAGCTTAAACAGGGAAACTAACTATGGCTACACCTTC
V gene: TRBV28; D gene: -; clone size: -; J gene: TRBJ1-1; CDR3 protein: CASSLGGTGTEAFF; CDR3 DNA: TGTGCCAGCAGTTTAGGGGGGACTGGCACTGAAGCTTTCTTT
V gene: TRBV28; D gene: TRBD1; clone size: few; J gene: TRBJ2-4; CDR3 protein: CASSLGTGNIQYF; CDR3 DNA: TGTGCCAGCAGTTTGGGGACAGGGAACATTCAGTACTTC
V gene: TRBV28; D gene: TRBD2; clone size: -; J gene: TRBJ2-4; CDR3 protein: CASSLEESGSKYF; CDR3 DNA: TGTGCCAGCAGTTTAGAGGAGAGCGGGAGTAAGTACTTC
V gene: TRBV5-1; D gene: TRBD2; clone size: -; J gene: TRBJ2-1; CDR3 protein: CASSLPSGGFYNEQFF; CDR3 DNA: TGCGCCAGCAGCTTACCTAGCGGTGGGTTCTACAATGAGCAGTTCTTC
V gene: TRBV27; D gene: -; clone size: -; J gene: TRBJ1-3; CDR3 protein: CASSSLDSRNTIYF; CDR3 DNA: TGTGCCAGCAGTTCTTTGGACAGTCGAAACACCATATATTTT
V gene: TRBV2; D gene: -; clone size: -; J gene: TRBJ1-2; CDR3 protein: CASSELPSQGGYGYTF; CDR3 DNA: TGTGCCAGCAGTGAGCTCCCTTCCCAGGGAGGCTATGGCTACACCTTC
V gene: TRBV6-1; D gene: TRBD2; clone size: -; J gene: TRBJ2-1; CDR3 protein: CASWSGSSYNEQFF; CDR3 DNA: TGTGCCAGTTGGAGCGGGAGCTCCTACAATGAGCAGTTCTTC
V gene: TRBV7-9; D gene: TRBD1; clone size: once; J gene: TRBJ1-5; CDR3 protein: CASSLVPGQGNNQPQHF; CDR3 DNA: TGTGCCAGCAGCTTAGTACCGGGACAGGGGAACAATCAGCCCCAGCATTTT
V gene: TRBV27; D gene: TRBD1; clone size: once; J gene: TRBJ2-7; CDR3 protein: CASSFRGLDEQYF; CDR3 DNA: TGTGCCAGCAGTTTCAGGGGGTTGGACGAGCAGTACTTC
V gene: TRBV10-1; D gene: -; clone size: few; J gene: TRBJ1-2; CDR3 protein: CASSDREAGYGYTF; CDR3 DNA: TGCGCCAGCAGTGATAGGGAGGCGGGCTATGGCTACACCTTC
V gene: TRBV7-6; D gene: -; clone size: -; J gene: TRBJ1-1; CDR3 protein: CASSLGVGQGGTEAFF; CDR3 DNA: TGTGCCAGCAGCTTAGGGGTAGGCCAGGGCGGCACTGAAGCTTTCTTT
V gene: TRBV11-2; D gene: -; clone size: -; J gene: TRBJ1-1; CDR3 protein: CASSFQIGRGRDTEAFF; CDR3 DNA: TGTGCCAGCAGCTTCCAGATCGGCAGGGGTCGAGACACTGAAGCTTTCTTT
V gene: TRBV7-3; D gene: -; clone size: -; J gene: TRBJ2-5; CDR3 protein: CASSRDGLNQETQYF; CDR3 DNA: TGTGCCAGCAGCCGGGACGGACTAAACCAAGAGACCCAGTACTTC